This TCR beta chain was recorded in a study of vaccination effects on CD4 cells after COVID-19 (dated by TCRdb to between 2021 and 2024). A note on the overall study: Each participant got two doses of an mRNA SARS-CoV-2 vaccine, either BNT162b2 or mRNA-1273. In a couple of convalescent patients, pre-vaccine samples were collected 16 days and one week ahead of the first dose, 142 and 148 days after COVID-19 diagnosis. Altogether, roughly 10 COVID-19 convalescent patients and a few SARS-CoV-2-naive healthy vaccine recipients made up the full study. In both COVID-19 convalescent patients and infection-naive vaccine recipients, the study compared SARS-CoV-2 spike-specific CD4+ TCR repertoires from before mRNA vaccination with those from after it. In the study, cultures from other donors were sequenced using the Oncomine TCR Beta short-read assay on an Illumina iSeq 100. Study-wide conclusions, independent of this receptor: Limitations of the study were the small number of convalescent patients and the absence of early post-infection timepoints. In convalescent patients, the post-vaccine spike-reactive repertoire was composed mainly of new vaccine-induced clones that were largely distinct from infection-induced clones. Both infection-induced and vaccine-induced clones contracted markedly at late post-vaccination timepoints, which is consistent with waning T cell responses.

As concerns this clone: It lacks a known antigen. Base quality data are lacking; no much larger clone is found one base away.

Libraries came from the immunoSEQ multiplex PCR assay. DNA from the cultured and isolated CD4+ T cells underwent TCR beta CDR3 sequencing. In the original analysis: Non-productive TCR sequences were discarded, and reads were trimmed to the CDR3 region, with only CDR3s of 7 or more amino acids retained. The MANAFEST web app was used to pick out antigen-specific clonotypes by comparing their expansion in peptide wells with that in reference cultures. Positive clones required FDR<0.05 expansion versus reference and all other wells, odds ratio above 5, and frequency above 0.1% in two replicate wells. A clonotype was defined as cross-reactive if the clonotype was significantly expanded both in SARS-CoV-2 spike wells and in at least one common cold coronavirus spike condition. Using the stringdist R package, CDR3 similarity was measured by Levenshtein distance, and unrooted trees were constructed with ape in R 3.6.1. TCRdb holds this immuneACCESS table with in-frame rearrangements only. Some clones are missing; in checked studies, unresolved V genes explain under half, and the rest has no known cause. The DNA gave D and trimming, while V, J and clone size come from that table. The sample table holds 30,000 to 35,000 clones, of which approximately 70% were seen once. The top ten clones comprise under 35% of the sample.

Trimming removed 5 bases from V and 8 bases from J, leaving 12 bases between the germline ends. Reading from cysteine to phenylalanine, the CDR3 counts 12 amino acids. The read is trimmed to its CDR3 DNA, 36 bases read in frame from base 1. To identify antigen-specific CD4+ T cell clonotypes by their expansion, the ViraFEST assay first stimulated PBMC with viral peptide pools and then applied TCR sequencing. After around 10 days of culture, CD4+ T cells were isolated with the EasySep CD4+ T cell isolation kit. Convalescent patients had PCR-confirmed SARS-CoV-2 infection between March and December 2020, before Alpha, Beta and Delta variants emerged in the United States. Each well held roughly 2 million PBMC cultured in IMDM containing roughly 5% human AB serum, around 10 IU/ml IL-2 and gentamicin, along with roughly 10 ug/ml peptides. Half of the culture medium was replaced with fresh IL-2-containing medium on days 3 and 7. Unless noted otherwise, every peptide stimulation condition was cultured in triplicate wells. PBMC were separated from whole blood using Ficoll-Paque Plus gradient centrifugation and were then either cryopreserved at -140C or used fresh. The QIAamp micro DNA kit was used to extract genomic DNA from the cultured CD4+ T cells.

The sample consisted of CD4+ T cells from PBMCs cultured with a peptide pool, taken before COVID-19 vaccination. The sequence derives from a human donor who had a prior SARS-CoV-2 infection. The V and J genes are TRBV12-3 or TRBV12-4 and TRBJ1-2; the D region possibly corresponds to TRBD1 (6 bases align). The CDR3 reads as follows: CASSHQGSGYTF. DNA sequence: TGTGCCAGCAGTCATCAGGGGTCCGGCTACACCTTC.